These 20 T cell receptor beta chains came from one sample sequenced in a study of blood T cell repertoires in COVID-19. TCRdb's copy holds only in-frame clones and misses some; the assay was immunoSEQ multiplex PCR. The data contain 120,000 or so clones, around 90% of them singletons. Sample: peripheral blood. The source of these receptors is a human donor in a cohort sampled during active COVID-19.

J is TRBJ2-3 and V is TRBV4-1; 8 bases align to TRBD1. There are 15 residues in the CDR3. V lost 5 bases to trimming and J lost 1 base; unmatched junction nucleotides: 5. Germline V gene lookup returns CDR1 MGHRA and CDR2 YSYEKL. As DNA, the CDR3 is TGCGCCAGCAGCTCGGGACAGGCCGGCACAGATACGCAGTATTTT. This encodes CASSSGQAGTDTQYF.

This chain links TRBV3-1 (or the pseudogene TRBV3-2) with TRBJ1-1; D is unclear. Per the germline V gene, CDR1 is LGHDT and CDR2 is YNNKEL (reference sequence). The CDR3 is 12 residues long. V dropped 3 bases and J dropped 3 bases, with 5 bases sitting between them. The CDR3 nucleotides read TGTGCCAGCAGCCACGGGGACACTGAAGCTTTCTTT. As protein: CASSHGDTEAFF.

This chain links TRBV4-1 with TRBJ1-5; 7 nucleotides line up with TRBD1. V shed 1 base, J shed 4 bases, and the junction held 4 bases outside the gene matches. Germline V gives CDR1 MGHRA, CDR2 YSYEKL. The CDR3 totals 15 residues. The CDR3 sequence: CASSQVGGSNQPQHF. As DNA, the CDR3 is TGCGCCAGCAGCCAAGTAGGGGGCTCAAATCAGCCCCAGCATTTT.

This clone came up a few times. J is TRBJ1-2 and V is TRBV7-9, with 10 bases matching TRBD1. With V trimmed by 4 bases and J by 2 bases, 7 bases remained unmatched. CDR3 length: 16 amino acids. Germline CDR1 reads SEHNR; CDR2 reads FQNEAQ (reference sequence). This CDR3 reads CASSSIDRGRNYGYTF. CDR3 coding DNA: TGTGCCAGCAGCTCGATCGACAGGGGGCGAAACTATGGCTACACCTTC.

This clone was observed a few times. The V gene is TRBV28, the J gene TRBJ2-4, with D perhaps matching TRBD1 (6 bases). This CDR3 comprises 15 residues. V lost 5 bases and J lost 7, with 18 bases in between. Looked up from germline, CDR1 is MDHEN and CDR2 is SYDVKM. The CDR3 DNA follows: TGTGCCAGCAGTCCCCAGGGGCTAGACAAGAACATTCAGTACTTC. Its protein is CASSPQGLDKNIQYF.

J is TRBJ2-5 and V is TRBV5-6; maybe TRBD1 (6 bases). Germline values: CDR1 SGHDT, CDR2 YYEEEE. This CDR3 has 14 residues. V shed 6 bases and J shed 1 base, with 13 bases lying between them. The CDR3 DNA reads TGTGCCAGCACCCCGGGACACACCCAAGAGACCCAGTACTTC. This translates into CASTPGHTQETQYF.

The chain is built from TRBV7-6 and TRBJ2-1; possibly TRBD1 for D (6 bases). The CDR3 length is 22 residues. Germline V gene data show CDR1 as SGHVS and CDR2 as FNYEAQ. With 1 base removed from V and 9 bases from J, the gap between germline ends came to 37 bases. The CDR3 DNA reads as TGTGCCAGCAGCTTAGGTGCCGGGACGGCAGGGGTCAAGAAGGCGCCTAGGGGTGAGCAGTTCTTC. The encoded protein is CASSLGAGTAGVKKAPRGEQFF. Variable domain in full (rest from reference TRBV7-6 and TRBJ2-1): GAGVSQSPRYKVTKRGQDVALRCDPISGHVSLYWYRQALGQGPEFLTYFNYEAQQDKSGLPNDRFSAERPEGSISTLTIQRTEQRDSAMYRCASSLGAGTAGVKKAPRGEQFFGPGTRLTVL.

CDR3 region: CASSLVGSAYEQYF. CDR3 nucleotides: TGTGCCAGCAGCCTCGTCGGGAGCGCCTACGAGCAGTACTTC. The genes are TRBV3-1 (or the pseudogene TRBV3-2) and TRBJ2-7; the D gene is possibly TRBD2 (6 bases). Germline loops: CDR1 LGHDT, CDR2 YNNKEL (reference sequence). The CDR3 is 14 residues long. With 4 bases removed from V and 2 bases from J, the gap between germline ends came to 12 bases.

This chain links TRBV11-2 with TRBJ2-7; D is uncertain. Trimming took 1 base from V and 1 from J, leaving 11 bases between them. The CDR3 is 15 residues long. Germline V gene lookup returns CDR1 SGHAT and CDR2 FQNNGV. DNA of the CDR3: TGTGCCAGCAGCTTAGGGTTTGGCAAGTCCTACGAGCAGTACTTC. Its protein is CASSLGFGKSYEQYF.

The chain joins TRBV5-1 to TRBJ1-4; D remains ambiguous. V lost 3 bases and J 7 bases, leaving 28 bases between the germline ends. CDR1 and CDR2 from the germline V gene are SGHRS and YFSETQ. CDR3 length equals 19 residues. CDR3 sequence: CASSYWTLGFFKDCEKLFF. As DNA, the CDR3 is TGCGCCAGCAGCTATTGGACTTTGGGCTTTTTTAAGGATTGTGAAAAACTGTTTTTT.

This chain connects TRBV7-2 to TRBJ2-1; D is possibly TRBD1 (6 bases). Germline loops: CDR1 SGHTA, CDR2 FQGNSA. CDR3 size: 15 residues. Deletions cut 1 base from V and 4 bases from J, with 11 bases between. The CDR3 nucleotides are TGTGCCAGCAGCTTAGACTCAGGGGAATACAATGAGCAGTTCTTC. Its protein is CASSLDSGEYNEQFF.

The chain joins TRBV5-4 to TRBJ2-4, with a tentative D call TRBD2 (5 bases). V was cut by 0 bases and J by 1 base, with 20 bases left in between. Germline lookup yields CDR1 SGHNT and CDR2 YYREEE (reference sequence). This CDR3 contains 19 residues. The CDR3 region has the DNA TGTGCCAGCAGCTTGGGGCAGTGGCCGGGGAGTGGGGCCAAAAACATTCAGTACTTC. This gives the protein CASSLGQWPGSGAKNIQYF.

V and J are TRBV2 and TRBJ2-3; D perhaps matches TRBD2 (6 bases). Germline lookup yields CDR1 SNHLY and CDR2 FYNNEI. CDR3 length equals 13 residues. The germline V and J ends were trimmed by 6 bases and 3 bases, with 10 bases remaining between them. This chain's CDR3 is CASSRDLTDTQYF. The CDR3 DNA follows: TGTGCCAGCAGCCGGGACTTAACAGATACGCAGTATTTT. Full variable domain (rest looked up from reference TRBV2 and TRBJ2-3): EPEVTQTPSHQVTQMGQEVILRCVPISNHLYFYWYRQILGQKVEFLVSFYNNEISEKSEIFDDQFSVERPDGSNFTLKIRSTKLEDSAMYFCASSRDLTDTQYFGPGTRLTVL.

The CDR3 bases are TGTGCCAGCAGCCCAGGGACTAGCGTAGGGCCGCCGTACCAAGAGACCCAGTACTTC. The encoded protein is CASSPGTSVGPPYQETQYF. This chain uses TRBV7-6 with TRBJ2-5, with 10 bases identical to TRBD2. The CDR3 contains 19 residues. J gave up 0 bases and V 5 bases, and 15 bases lay outside the gene matches. In germline, CDR1 is SGHVS, CDR2 FNYEAQ.

The chain combines TRBV6-6 with TRBJ1-2, with D possibly TRBD1 on 6 matching bases. The CDR3 is 17 residues long. The V and J ends lost 5 bases and 1 base respectively, with 20 bases between them. Germline CDR1 and CDR2: MNHNY and SVGAGI (reference sequence). Here the CDR3 reads CASSPDRNLPRNYGYTF. The CDR3 DNA sequence: TGTGCCAGCAGTCCCGACAGGAATCTACCCCGTAACTATGGCTACACCTTC.

The chain recombines TRBV4-2 with TRBJ2-2; 10 bases align to TRBD2. The CDR3 totals 18 residues. The trim removed 1 base at V and 4 bases at J, leaving 9 bases unmatched. Germline V gene data show CDR1 as LGHNA and CDR2 as YNFKEQ. The CDR3 DNA reads TGTGCCAGCAGCCAAGTTAGTAGCGGGAGGTCTCTCACCGGGGAGCTGTTTTTT. As protein: CASSQVSSGRSLTGELFF.

This chain joins TRBV7-2 and TRBJ1-2, with 8 bases matching TRBD1. Unmatched junction bases numbered 8, after V lost 5 bases and J lost 6 bases. Germline V gives CDR1 SGHTA, CDR2 FQGNSA. CDR3 size: 14 residues. The DNA for the CDR3 is TGTGCCAGCAGCCTAAGGACAGGGAACAATGGCTACACCTTC. Its translation: CASSLRTGNNGYTF.

The chain uses TRBV10-2 and TRBJ2-6, with 11 bases fitting TRBD1. CDR1 and CDR2 (germline): WSHSY, SAAADI. The CDR3 has 14 residues. CDR3 residues: CATDRGHGANVLTF. The CDR3 bases are TGCGCAACGGACAGGGGGCACGGGGCCAACGTCCTGACTTTC.

This chain joins TRBV5-1 and TRBJ2-2; 9 bases are shared with TRBD1. The V gene end was trimmed by 4 bases and the J gene end by 4 bases; junction bases not matched to a gene: 5. The length of the CDR3 is 15 residues. Germline V gives CDR1 SGHRS, CDR2 YFSETQ. CDR3: CASSAGTGLTGELFF. The CDR3 bases are TGCGCCAGCAGCGCCGGGACAGGGCTCACCGGGGAGCTGTTTTTT.

J is TRBJ1-4 and V is TRBV5-1; 8 bases line up with TRBD1. The CDR3 length is 15 residues. Germline V lookup: CDR1 SGHRS, CDR2 YFSETQ. V trimming: 5 bases; J trimming: 8 bases; junction bases outside the gene matches: 11. The CDR3 region is CASSLTRGLSEKLFF. The CDR3 DNA follows: TGCGCCAGCAGTCTCACCAGGGGGCTGAGCGAAAAACTGTTTTTT.